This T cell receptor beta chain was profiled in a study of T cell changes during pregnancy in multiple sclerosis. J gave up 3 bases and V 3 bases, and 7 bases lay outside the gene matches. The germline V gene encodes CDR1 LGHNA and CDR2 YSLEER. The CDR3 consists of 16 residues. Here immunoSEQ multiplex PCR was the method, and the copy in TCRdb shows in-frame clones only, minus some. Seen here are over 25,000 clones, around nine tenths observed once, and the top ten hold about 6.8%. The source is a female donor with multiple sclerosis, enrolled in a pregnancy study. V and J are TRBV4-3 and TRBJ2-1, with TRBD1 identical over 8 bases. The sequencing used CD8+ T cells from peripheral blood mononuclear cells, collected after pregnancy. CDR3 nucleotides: TGCGCCAGCAGCCAGAAACCGGGACAGGTCTACAATGAGCAGTTCTTC. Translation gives CASSQKPGQVYNEQFF.